These 32 T cell receptor beta chains were all obtained from the same sample, sequenced in a study of lymphopenia after photon versus proton radiotherapy. Here immunoSEQ multiplex PCR was the method, and the copy in TCRdb shows in-frame clones only, minus some. The sample includes more than 4,000 clones, about 70% seen only once; the top ten take 50%. This specimen consisted of peripheral blood, obtained from a patient treated with proton-based radiotherapy. The receptors derive from an older man with esophageal cancer.

The chain is built from TRBV9 and TRBJ2-5; the D call may be TRBD1 or TRBD2 (5 bases each). Germline V gene data show CDR1 as SGDLS and CDR2 as YYNGEE. Trimming left V 0 bases short and J 1 base short, with 19 bases between. The CDR3 consists of 18 residues. The CDR3 DNA sequence: TGTGCCAGCAGCGTAGATCACCGGGCTATAGGGACCCAAGAGACCCAGTACTTC. Protein: CASSVDHRAIGTQETQYF.

The J gene is TRBJ2-3, the V gene TRBV10-3, with 12 bases aligning to TRBD2. The germline CDR1 and CDR2 sequences are ENHRY and SYGVKD. This CDR3 is 17 amino acids long. Germline trimming cut 6 bases from V and 4 bases from J; bases unmatched to any gene: 11. The CDR3, as DNA: TGTGCCATCAGGCCCGGGGCTAGCGGGAGGGGCTCAGATACGCAGTATTTT. Translated, it gives CAIRPGASGRGSDTQYF.

J is TRBJ1-1 and V is TRBV30; D is ambiguous. Per the germline V gene, CDR1 is GTSNPN and CDR2 is SVGIG (reference sequence). The CDR3 sequence is 11 residues long. V lost 4 bases, J lost 0 bases, and 3 bases lay in between. In DNA, the CDR3 is TGTGCCTGGACAGTGAACACTGAAGCTTTCTTT. It specifies CAWTVNTEAFF.

This clone appeared once. The rearrangement links TRBV7-7 to TRBJ2-6, with D hard to call. CDR3 length: 16 residues. Germline V gives CDR1 SSHAT, CDR2 FNYEAQ (reference sequence). V shed 5 bases and J shed 5 bases, with 16 bases lying between them. The CDR3 reads CASSNSVQSRANVLTF. CDR3 DNA: TGTGCCAGCAGCAATAGTGTACAAAGTCGGGCCAACGTCCTGACTTTC.

In this sample, this clone is medium-sized. The CDR3 is CASSHTRGLSYEQYF. CDR3 DNA sequence: TGTGCCAGCAGCCACACCCGGGGACTCTCCTACGAGCAGTACTTC. The chain employs TRBV6-5 and TRBJ2-7; a possible D gene is TRBD2 (6 bases). The CDR3 sequence is 15 residues long. V dropped 6 bases and J dropped 0 bases, with 15 bases sitting between them. Germline V gene sequence: CDR1 MNHEY, CDR2 SVGAGI.

This rearrangement joins TRBV30 to TRBJ2-7; D unclear. Trimming removed 4 bases at V and 2 bases at J, with 12 bases between. This CDR3 is 13 amino acids long. CDR1 and CDR2 (germline): GTSNPN, SVGIG (reference sequence). Here the CDR3 DNA reads TGTGCCTGGAATGTCCGTAGACCCTACGAGCAGTACTTC. Encoded protein: CAWNVRRPYEQYF.

The rearrangement uses TRBV13 and TRBJ2-3; TRBD2 agrees at 11 bases. J was trimmed by 2 bases and V by 5 bases; bases with no gene match: 9. The CDR3 totals 17 residues. CDR1 and CDR2 (germline): PRHDT, FYEKMQ (reference sequence). The CDR3: CASSQTRLAGTTDTQYF. CDR3 nucleotides: TGTGCCAGCAGCCAGACTAGACTAGCGGGGACCACAGATACGCAGTATTTT.

This clone was recorded only once. The V call is TRBV10-3, the J call TRBJ1-4, with a tentative D call TRBD1 (5 bases). Per the germline V gene, CDR1 is ENHRY and CDR2 is SYGVKD. The CDR3 sequence is 13 residues long. Between the trimmed V and J ends, which lost 11 bases and 5 bases, there was a span of 15 bases. The CDR3 is CAASGARNEKLFF. For the CDR3, the DNA is TGTGCCGCATCTGGGGCGAGAAATGAAAAACTGTTTTTT.

The genes are TRBV28 and TRBJ1-1; D gene ambiguous. There are 17 residues in the CDR3. Per the germline V gene, CDR1 is MDHEN and CDR2 is SYDVKM. The V end lost 6 bases, the J end lost 0 bases, and 20 bases lay between the germline ends. This chain's CDR3 is CASSPSRTGSLNTEAFF. The CDR3 nucleotides read TGTGCCAGCAGCCCATCCCGGACGGGTTCCCTGAACACTGAAGCTTTCTTT. Drawing the rest from reference TRBV28 and TRBJ1-1, the complete variable domain is DVKVTQSSRYLVKRTGEKVFLECVQDMDHENMFWYRQDPGLGLRLIYFSYDVKMKEKGDIPEGYSVSREKKERFSLILESASTNQTSMYLCASSPSRTGSLNTEAFFGQGTRLTVV.

J is TRBJ1-2 and V is TRBV11-1, with TRBD1 as a possible D gene (6 bases). The CDR3 loop spans 13 amino acids. In germline, CDR1 is SGHAT, CDR2 FQDESV (reference sequence). Trimming cost V 2 bases and J 7 bases, with 11 bases left between them. The CDR3 region has the DNA TGTGCCAGCAGCTTACAGGGGTACGGTGGCTACACCTTC. Its protein is CASSLQGYGGYTF.

This sequence joins TRBV28 and TRBJ2-4, with 9 bases identical to TRBD2. V was clipped by 6 bases and J by 3 bases; unmatched bases: 21. Germline-derived CDR1 and CDR2 are MDHEN and SYDVKM. The CDR3 spans 20 residues. This CDR3 reads CASRTLTSGIALVSKNIQYF. CDR3 bases: TGTGCCAGCAGAACGCTGACTAGCGGCATAGCGTTGGTCAGCAAAAACATTCAGTACTTC.

This chain connects TRBV6-5 to TRBJ2-7, with 11 bases lining up with TRBD2. The ends lost 4 bases at V and 2 bases at J; junction bases unmatched: 7. Germline-derived CDR1 and CDR2 are MNHEY and SVGAGI. The CDR3 is made up of 16 amino acids. The DNA for the CDR3 is TGTGCCAGCAGTTCCTCCGGGACTAGCGGCACCTACGAGCAGTACTTC. Translated, it gives CASSSSGTSGTYEQYF.

This chain links TRBV11-1 with TRBJ2-7; 11 bases match TRBD1. V gave up 6 bases and J gave up 4 bases; unmatched junction bases: 5. From germline, CDR1 is SGHAT and CDR2 FQDESV (reference sequence). This CDR3 is 14 amino acids long. The CDR3 is CASRGTGGTYEQYF. CDR3 sequence (DNA): TGTGCCAGCAGGGGGACAGGGGGAACTTACGAGCAGTACTTC.

This chain links TRBV27 with TRBJ2-7, with TRBD1 matching over 12 bases. The J segment lost 6 bases and the V segment lost 5 bases, leaving 5 bases of the junction unmatched. In germline, CDR1 is MNHEY, CDR2 SMNVEV (reference sequence). The CDR3 spans 14 residues. CDR3 sequence: CASSPGTGGLEQYF. CDR3 in DNA: TGTGCCAGCAGTCCCGGGACAGGGGGCCTCGAGCAGTACTTC.

The chain links TRBV6-5 to TRBJ2-7; 7 bases are shared with TRBD1. The CDR3 has 16 amino acids. The V gene end was trimmed by 2 bases and the J gene end by 5 bases; junction bases not matched to a gene: 12. Per the germline V gene, CDR1 is MNHEY and CDR2 is SVGAGI. The CDR3 coding sequence is TGTGCCAGCAGTTACCTCGATGGCAGGGGGAGCGACGAGCAGTACTTC. Its protein product is CASSYLDGRGSDEQYF.

This clone came up a few times. This chain joins TRBV6-1 and TRBJ1-3, with D unresolved. The CDR3 sequence is 16 residues long. CDR1 is MNHNS and CDR2 is SASEGT in the germline V gene. With 4 bases removed from V and 0 bases from J, the gap between germline ends came to 13 bases. CDR3 DNA sequence: TGTGCCAGCAGTGTCGGTGGAGGAACCTCTGGAAACACCATATATTTT. Its translation: CASSVGGGTSGNTIYF.

This clone was detected only a few times. The gene calls are TRBV4-1 and TRBJ2-3; D could derive from TRBD1 or TRBD2 (5 bases each). Germline V gene lookup returns CDR1 MGHRA and CDR2 YSYEKL. The CDR3 totals 17 residues. V lost 5 bases and J lost 2, with 20 bases in between. CDR3 DNA: TGCGCCAGCAGCACGGACTCAAAGCCGGGGACCACAGATACGCAGTATTTT. As protein: CASSTDSKPGTTDTQYF.

This clone occurred a few times. The CDR3 nucleotides are TGTGCCAGCAGTTACTCGCCCGGTAACTATGGCTACACCTTC. Encoded protein: CASSYSPGNYGYTF. The chain recombines TRBV6-5 with TRBJ1-2; the D is unclear. The CDR3 runs 14 residues. Looked up from germline, CDR1 is MNHEY and CDR2 is SVGAGI. Trimming removed 0 bases at V and 1 base at J, with 6 bases between.

This clone was seen once. This chain links TRBV11-2 with TRBJ2-7; no reliable D call. The CDR3 has 12 amino acids. Trimming pared 4 bases from V and 6 bases from J, leaving 10 bases between. The germline CDR1 and CDR2 sequences are SGHAT and FQNNGV. In DNA form, the CDR3 reads TGTGCCAGCAGCTCCCTGCGGACCGAGCAGTACTTC. Translation: CASSSLRTEQYF. Combining the CDR3 with reference TRBV11-2 and TRBJ2-7 gives the whole variable domain EAGVAQSPRYKIIEKRQSVAFWCNPISGHATLYWYQQILGQGPKLLIQFQNNGVVDDSQLPKDRFSAERLKGVDSTLKIQPAKLEDSAVYLCASSSLRTEQYFGPGTRLTVT.

V is TRBV28 and J is TRBJ1-1; 7 positions agree with TRBD1. The CDR3 contains 15 residues. Germline V gives CDR1 MDHEN, CDR2 SYDVKM. J was trimmed by 1 base and V by 11 bases; bases with no gene match: 13. CDR3 bases: TGTGCCGTCCCGAGACAGGGACCCCCGAACACTGAAGCTTTCTTT. Protein: CAVPRQGPPNTEAFF.

The chain combines TRBV5-5 with TRBJ1-5; no clear D. The V end lost 4 bases, the J end lost 4 bases, and 3 bases lay between the germline ends. From germline, CDR1 is SGHKS and CDR2 YYEKEE (reference sequence). CDR3 length: 11 amino acids. CDR3 sequence reads: CASSGNQPQHF. Here the CDR3 DNA reads TGTGCCAGCAGCGGGAATCAGCCCCAGCATTTT.

CDR3 protein: CASNQRRGSTDTQYF. Written as DNA, the CDR3 is TGTGCCAGCAACCAACGCCGGGGGAGCACAGATACGCAGTATTTT. The rearrangement links TRBV9 to TRBJ2-3, with a possible D match to TRBD2 (6 bases). Germline values: CDR1 SGDLS, CDR2 YYNGEE. This CDR3 contains 15 residues. Trimming took off 6 bases at V and 0 bases at J, with 14 bases between the two ends.

The chain couples TRBV2 to TRBJ2-1; D is possibly TRBD2 (5 bases). Trimming removed 6 bases at V and 7 bases at J, with 19 bases between. The CDR3 spans 15 residues. CDR1 is SNHLY, CDR2 FYNNEI, per germline. CDR3 coding DNA: TGTGCCAGCAGAACCCCCGCTCCGGGGATAAATGAGCAGTTCTTC. Translated: CASRTPAPGINEQFF.

This rearrangement joins TRBV2 to TRBJ2-7, with a tentative D call TRBD1 (6 bases). With 8 bases removed from V and 4 bases from J, the gap between germline ends came to 18 bases. In germline, CDR1 is SNHLY, CDR2 FYNNEI. The CDR3 totals 14 residues. The CDR3: CASGTPQGLYEQYF. DNA for the CDR3: TGTGCCAGCGGAACACCACAGGGATTGTACGAGCAGTACTTC.

This clone was found a few times. The V gene is TRBV19, the J gene TRBJ2-7, with D perhaps assigned TRBD1 or TRBD2 (5 bases each). Trimming shortened V by 6 bases and J by 11 bases, and 14 bases separated the two germline ends. This CDR3 is 11 amino acids long. Germline CDR1 LNHDA, CDR2 SQIVND (reference sequence). The CDR3 sequence is CASRWDGQKYF. CDR3 in DNA: TGTGCCAGTAGGTGGGACGGTCAAAAGTACTTC.

The chain employs TRBV5-4 and TRBJ2-7, with a weak D call TRBD2 (6 bases). The CDR3 is 12 residues long. Trimming cost V 0 bases and J 6 bases, with 7 bases left between them. Germline V CDR1 and CDR2: SGHNT, YYREEE (reference sequence). The CDR3 nucleotides read TGTGCCAGCAGCTTGGACGGGGGCGAGCAGTACTTC. It yields the protein CASSLDGGEQYF.

This clone rates as medium-sized. Other nucleotide sequences in the sample specify the same CDR3. The J gene is TRBJ1-3, the V gene TRBV7-2; 8 nucleotides match TRBD1. The trim removed 2 bases at V and 0 bases at J, leaving 3 bases unmatched. The CDR3 is 16 amino acids. CDR1 SGHTA and CDR2 FQGNSA come from the germline V gene. The CDR3 DNA is TGTGCCAGCAGCTTAACAGGGGGTAACTCTGGAAACACCATATATTTT. Translated, it gives CASSLTGGNSGNTIYF.

V usage is TRBV28 and J usage is TRBJ1-4, with 10 bases matching TRBD1. The CDR3 covers 15 residues. Germline V gives CDR1 MDHEN, CDR2 SYDVKM. V gave up 4 bases and J gave up 7 bases; unmatched junction bases: 6. The CDR3 region is CASSYGGQGFEKLFF. CDR3 coding DNA: TGTGCCAGCAGTTACGGGGGACAGGGGTTTGAAAAACTGTTTTTT.

The table lists this clone with a count of one. This chain connects TRBV10-3 to TRBJ2-2; D perhaps matches TRBD1 (5 bases). V was clipped by 6 bases and J by 5 bases, with 7 bases between them. In germline, CDR1 is ENHRY, CDR2 SYGVKD. CDR3 length equals 12 residues. The CDR3 loop reads CAIRKGTGELFF. The CDR3 bases are TGTGCCATCAGGAAGGGGACCGGGGAGCTGTTTTTT.

The chain uses TRBV4-1 and TRBJ2-3; D remains unclear. Trimming took off 1 base at V and 2 bases at J, with 7 bases between the two ends. The CDR3 has 14 amino acids. CDR1 is MGHRA and CDR2 is YSYEKL in the germline V gene. Here the CDR3 reads CASSQGLATDTQYF. The CDR3 DNA follows: TGCGCCAGCAGCCAAGGTCTGGCCACAGATACGCAGTATTTT.

The chain combines TRBV29-1 with TRBJ2-1; the match to TRBD2 covers 9 bases. This CDR3 spans 15 amino acids. The germline gives CDR1 SQVTM, CDR2 ANQGSEA. J was trimmed by 7 bases and V by 7 bases; bases with no gene match: 14. CDR3 in DNA: TGCAGCGGCACCCCTCCGGGCGGGGGGGTAAATGAGCAGTTCTTC. It translates to CSGTPPGGGVNEQFF.

The chain is built from TRBV11-3 and TRBJ2-1; D is unclear. Trimming pared 4 bases from V and 6 bases from J, leaving 4 bases between. The germline V gene encodes CDR1 SGHNT and CDR2 YENEEA. This CDR3 is built from 11 residues. CDR3 region: CASSSPNEQFF. CDR3 DNA: TGTGCCAGCAGCTCACCCAATGAGCAGTTCTTC.